The clone carrying this T cell receptor beta chain came up many times. Its antigen remains unknown. This sample stems from a study of regulatory T cells in long-lasting Graves disease. Notes on the study in general: A greater number of public clonotypes (fewer than 3,000) was shared by persistent patients than by new patients (approximately 1,000).

The CDR3 covers 15 residues. V shed 2 bases and J 4 bases; nucleotides not matched to a gene: 3. In germline, CDR1 is MNHEY, CDR2 SVGEGT. Time point specified: newly diagnosed GD, antithyroid drugs for less than 3 months. The TCR library used RNA extracted from PBMCs. Combining iRepertoire HTBI primers with Arm-PCR of CDR3 regions, the authors built TCR beta libraries. TCRdb re-called the multiplex PCR reads through MiXCR, storing one row per CDR3 protein. The table includes around 360,000 distinct CDR3 sequences, about 16% detected once. These data also formed part of another study, on T cells in Graves' hyperthyroidism and ophthalmopathy.

The chain joins TRBV6-2 or TRBV6-3 to TRBJ2-7, with TRBD1 matching over 12 bases. The starting material was peripheral blood mononuclear cells (PBMCs), obtained at new diagnosis, from a patient treated with antithyroid drugs. This clonotype originated in a young woman with Graves disease. In DNA, the CDR3 is TGTGCCAGCAGTTACAGGGGACAGGGGGCTTACGAGCAGTACTTC. Residues: CASSYRGQGAYEQYF.